These T cell receptor beta chains were read from a single sample in a study of T-cell reconstitution after alpha-beta-depleted transplantation in children. A single record per CDR3 protein comes from TCRdb applying MiXCR to the PCR reads. The profile shows roughly 82,000 distinct CDR3 sequences, less than 15% of them singletons. This material consisted of PBMCs, mostly from graft donor cells, taken 180 days after TCRalphabeta/CD19-depleted stem cell transplant. These receptors all stem from a male patient aged 2-10 years who had a stem cell transplant for acute lymphoblastic leukemia, so the T cells may come from the graft donor. Each CDR3 is given with its conserved first and last residue. The D gene is left open where the match is weak. Clone size, where shown, is once, few, many, or a class for clones that have expanded.

cdr3_nt | cdr3_aa | j_call | v_call | clone_size | d_call | cdr3_length
TGTGCCAGCAGCCTGGACACTTACTCCTACGAGCAGTACTTC | CASSLDTYSYEQYF | TRBJ2-7 | TRBV7-2 | few | NA | 14
TGTGCCAGCAGCTCCCCTGACCTAGACCCCTACGAGCAGTACTTC | CASSSPDLDPYEQYF | TRBJ2-7 | TRBV7-9 | NA | NA | 15
TGCGCCAGCAGCTTTTATCGGGCAACTAATGAAAAACTGTTTTTT | CASSFYRATNEKLFF | TRBJ1-4 | TRBV5-1 | few | NA | 15
TGCAGTGCTAGAGTCGGACAGAACTATGGCTACACCTTC | CSARVGQNYGYTF | TRBJ1-2 | TRBV20-1 | few | NA | 13
TGTGCCAGCAGTTTTTGGGGGACAGTAAAGGGCGAGCAGTTCTTC | CASSFWGTVKGEQFF | TRBJ2-1 | TRBV12-3/TRBV12-4 | few | TRBD1 | 15
TGCAGTGCTAGAGTCACCCTGCCCAGCACGCAGTATTTT | CSARVTLPSTQYF | TRBJ2-3 | TRBV20-1 | few | NA | 13
TGTGCCAGCAGAACGACAGAGCGTTATAATTCACCCCTCCACTTT | CASRTTERYNSPLHF | TRBJ1-6 | TRBV7-2 | NA | NA | 15
TGTGCCAGCAGAATATATAGCCGGAGCTCCTACGAGCAGTACTTC | CASRIYSRSSYEQYF | TRBJ2-7 | TRBV7-2 | NA | NA | 15
TGTGCCAGCAGTTTAGCGGGACGGCTCTCCTACGAGCAGTACTTC | CASSLAGRLSYEQYF | TRBJ2-7 | TRBV28 | few | NA | 15
TGCAGTGCGAGGGGGGCTTTAACATATAATTCACCCCTCCACTTT | CSARGALTYNSPLHF | TRBJ1-6 | TRBV20-1 | few | NA | 15
TGTGCCAGCAGCTTCCTACGGGGGGAGTCCGGGGAGCTGTTTTTT | CASSFLRGESGELFF | TRBJ2-2 | TRBV7-2 | NA | TRBD2 | 15
TGTGCCAGTGCCTGGGACAGACGAGGCGGCTACACCTTC | CASAWDRRGGYTF | TRBJ1-2 | TRBV19 | few | TRBD1 | 13
TGTGCCAGCACCTCCGGGGGGACAGCTCATGGCTACACCTTC | CASTSGGTAHGYTF | TRBJ1-2 | TRBV9 | few | TRBD1 | 14
TGTGCCAGCAGTCGTACAGCTGGAAACACCATATATTTT | CASSRTAGNTIYF | TRBJ1-3 | TRBV12-3/TRBV12-4 | NA | NA | 13
TGTGCCAGCAGCTTAATTCCCGGGACCCTTAAGGCAGGCTACACCTTC | CASSLIPGTLKAGYTF | TRBJ1-2 | TRBV7-2 | few | NA | 16
TGTGCCACCAGTGATTGGAAGCGGGAAGAGTACAATGAGCAGTTCTTC | CATSDWKREEYNEQFF | TRBJ2-1 | TRBV24-1 | few | TRBD2 | 16
TGTGCCAGCAGCCCGGGACTAGCCAGGAAGACCCAGTACTTC | CASSPGLARKTQYF | TRBJ2-5 | TRBV7-2 | few | TRBD2 | 14
TGCAGTGCTTATCGAAGGACTGGGCTCAACTACGAGCAGTACTTC | CSAYRRTGLNYEQYF | TRBJ2-7 | TRBV20-1 | few | NA | 15
TGTGCCAGTAGTATAGGGAGGGGCGATACGCAGTATTTT | CASSIGRGDTQYF | TRBJ2-3 | TRBV19 | few | NA | 13
TGTGCCAGCAGCTTATCACGGTACACTGAAGCTTTCTTT | CASSLSRYTEAFF | TRBJ1-1 | TRBV7-3 | NA | NA | 13
TGCAGTGCTAGAGATCGGACTAGCGGCTCCTACGAGCAGTACTTC | CSARDRTSGSYEQYF | TRBJ2-7 | TRBV20-1 | NA | TRBD2 | 15
TGCAGCGTTACGGACAGGGAAGAGTTAGGCTACGAGCAGTACTTC | CSVTDREELGYEQYF | TRBJ2-7 | TRBV29-1 | few | TRBD1 | 15
TGTGCCAGCAGTCGCGGGGCGGAGGGCTACACCTTC | CASSRGAEGYTF | TRBJ1-2 | TRBV6-5 | few | NA | 12
TGCAGTGCACTGACAGGAGGATATGATAATTCACCCCTCCACTTT | CSALTGGYDNSPLHF | TRBJ1-6 | TRBV20-1 | NA | NA | 15
TGTGCCAGCAGCCTCGGACAGGGACAACATTCACCCCTCCACTTT | CASSLGQGQHSPLHF | TRBJ1-6 | TRBV7-3 | NA | TRBD1 | 15
TGTGCCAGCAGCTTTAGGGGGGGACAGGGGACCCAGTACTTC | CASSFRGGQGTQYF | TRBJ2-5 | TRBV7-3 | many | TRBD1 | 14
TGTGCCATCAGTGAGGGACCCCCCAGTGAGACCCAGTACTTC | CAISEGPPSETQYF | TRBJ2-5 | TRBV10-3 | few | NA | 14
TGTGCCATCAGTGACTTGAGAACCTACGAGCAGTACTTC | CAISDLRTYEQYF | TRBJ2-7 | TRBV10-3 | many | NA | 13
TGTGCCAGCAGGGACGTCAGCACAGATACGCAGTATTTT | CASRDVSTDTQYF | TRBJ2-3 | TRBV28 | NA | NA | 13
TGCGCCAGCAGCCGGACTAGCTCAGATACGCAGTATTTT | CASSRTSSDTQYF | TRBJ2-3 | TRBV5-1 | NA | TRBD2 | 13
TGCAGCGTTTCGCAGGGGACGCAGTATTTT | CSVSQGTQYF | TRBJ2-3 | TRBV29-1 | few | NA | 10
TGTGCCAGCAGTTTATTTGAGGGCACAGATACGCAGTATTTT | CASSLFEGTDTQYF | TRBJ2-3 | TRBV12-3/TRBV12-4 | many | NA | 14
TGTGCCAGCAGTTTTCGACAGGGAGAAGAAAAACTGTTTTTT | CASSFRQGEEKLFF | TRBJ1-4 | TRBV12-3/TRBV12-4 | once | TRBD1 | 14
TGTGCCACCAGTGATTTAGTAGCGGGCAACCAAGAGACCCAGTACTTC | CATSDLVAGNQETQYF | TRBJ2-5 | TRBV24-1 | many | TRBD2 | 16